The entry that follows covers one T cell receptor beta chain sequence. The clone's antigen remains unknown. It has no much larger one-base neighbor in the sample; base qualities were not kept. This entry belongs to a study of blood T cell repertoires in COVID-19 (TCRdb year 2020). The study in broad terms: Samples from collaborators originated in the United States, Italy and Spain and spanned both the acute and convalescent phases of COVID-19. The samples were drawn from two sources: the first 160 participants of the ongoing ImmuneRACE study, and approximately 1,300 subjects contributed by 6 global collaborators. The material from the prospective study consisted of cDNA or gDNA derived from T cells, B-cell-depleted T cells, or PBMCs. Subjects who had been exposed to COVID-19, were actively infected with it, or had recovered from it provided the deeply sampled blood TCRbeta repertoires that made up the dataset. The repertoires were made available in a free public database intended to serve as a resource for research on the immune response to SARS-CoV-2. Where available, HLA class I and class II types were taken from metadata supplied by the sample provider and were not determined by assay-based typing. The sample metadata nearly always contained a de-identified subject ID, COVID-19 status, age in years and sex.

Its CDR3 holds 16 amino acids, cysteine through phenylalanine. Kept here is only the CDR3 DNA, which spans 48 bases and is read in frame from base 1. Trimming removed 3 bases from V and 3 bases from J, leaving 15 bases between the germline ends. Per the germline V gene, SNHLY is the CDR1 and FYNNEI is the CDR2. Study-wide conclusions, independent of this receptor: The quantity of clinical and demographic metadata differed by source and by participant and was supplied without curation.

TCRbeta CDR3 regions were amplified from genomic DNA using the immunoSEQ Assay, a bias-controlled multiplex PCR. The original pipeline was this. Within the assay, amplification of reference gene primers was used to estimate how many nucleated cells each sample contained. To quantify the absolute abundance of each unique TCRbeta CDR3 rearrangement, sequence reads were collapsed and filtered. For each sample, productive Simpson clonality was calculated as the square root of Simpson's diversity index over productive rearrangements. In TCRdb, the immuneACCESS table is reduced to in-frame sequences with V and J assigned. These tables do not hold every clone; where another copy was compared, an unresolved V gene accounts for under half, and the others remain unexplained. V and J calls and clone size are copied from that table; D and trimming were computed from the DNA. The sample table shows about 160,000 clones, and about 85% are seen once. The ten largest make up about 4.1% of the sample.

Whole blood was collected in K2EDTA tubes by collaborating institutions according to the institutions' own protocols. Collaborator samples were shipped for TCRbeta analysis as frozen whole blood, isolated PBMCs, or DNA extracted from either sample type. The V gene is TRBV2 and the J gene is TRBJ1-5; possibly the D gene is TRBD1, per 5 matching bases. This sequence originates from a woman aged 55-75 years with active or convalescent COVID-19. Sequenced: peripheral blood. The DNA sequence is given as TGTGCCAGCAGTGAGAGGGGTGGGCGGGACAATCAGCCCCAGCATTTT. It translates as CASSERGGRDNQPQHF. Full variable domain (CDR3 extended with the reference TRBV2 and TRBJ1-5 proteins): EPEVTQTPSHQVTQMGQEVILRCVPISNHLYFYWYRQILGQKVEFLVSFYNNEISEKSEIFDDQFSVERPDGSNFTLKIRSTKLEDSAMYFCASSERGGRDNQPQHFGDGTRLSIL.